The rows below give T cell receptor beta chains drawn from one sample of a study of blood T cells in healthy people across ages. TCRdb redid the calling of the 5' RACE reads with MiXCR, one entry per CDR3 protein. The sample includes 1.5 million to 2 million distinct CDR3 sequences, 28% of them seen just once. Sequencing was carried out using blood. The receptors stem from a woman aged 25 to 39 in good health. The CDR3 runs from the conserved cysteine through the conserved F or W. The D gene is left open where the match is weak. Expanded clones get a size class; other rows say once, few or many, or leave the size out.

size,V,D,J,CDR3,DNA
-,TRBV3-1,-,TRBJ1-2,CASSPSVRRQGNYGYTF,TGTGCCAGCAGCCCCTCCGTTCGACGGCAAGGGAACTATGGCTACACCTTC
-,TRBV5-1,-,TRBJ2-2,CASSWGGQDTGELFF,TGCGCCAGCAGCTGGGGGGGCCAAGACACCGGGGAGCTGTTTTTT
-,TRBV5-1,TRBD1,TRBJ2-5,CASSFPSPGQVQETQYF,TGCGCCAGCAGCTTCCCTTCTCCGGGACAGGTCCAAGAGACCCAGTACTTC
-,TRBV4-3,TRBD2,TRBJ2-1,CASSQERERYNEQFF,TGCGCCAGCAGCCAGGAGCGGGAGCGGTACAATGAGCAGTTCTTC
many,TRBV12-5,-,TRBJ2-3,CASAITDTQYF,TGTGCTAGTGCCATCACAGATACGCAGTATTTT
many,TRBV2,TRBD2,TRBJ2-7,CASSETRAGRDEQYF,TGTGCCAGCAGTGAAACCCGAGCGGGGCGAGACGAGCAGTACTTC
many,TRBV10-3,TRBD2,TRBJ2-3,CAISPAGEVDTQYF,TGTGCCATCAGTCCAGCGGGGGAGGTAGATACGCAGTATTTT
-,TRBV29-1,TRBD2,TRBJ2-1,CSVLGLAGANEQFF,TGCAGCGTCCTCGGACTAGCGGGAGCCAATGAGCAGTTCTTC
many,TRBV7-2,-,TRBJ2-7,CASSQQAPNEQYF,TGTGCCAGCAGCCAGCAGGCCCCGAACGAGCAGTACTTC
few,TRBV9,-,TRBJ2-5,CASRAAGHPQETQYF,TGTGCCAGCAGGGCCGCGGGACATCCTCAAGAGACCCAGTACTTC
-,TRBV7-9,-,TRBJ1-5,CASSKDSQPQHF,TGTGCCAGCAGCAAAGACAGCCAGCCCCAGCATTTT
-,TRBV5-1,-,TRBJ2-4,CASSLGRGQNIQYF,TGCGCCAGCAGCTTGGGCAGGGGCCAAAACATTCAGTACTTC
many,TRBV7-2,-,TRBJ2-3,CASSSVVLSTDTQYF,TGTGCCAGCAGCTCCGTTGTGCTTAGCACAGATACGCAGTATTTT
few,TRBV15,-,TRBJ1-4,CATSSLGRAREKLFF,TGTGCCACCAGCAGTCTCGGGCGGGCCCGTGAAAAACTGTTTTTT
-,TRBV6-6,-,TRBJ1-1,CASSKVTEAFF,TGTGCCAGCAGTAAAGTGACTGAAGCTTTCTTT
-,TRBV12-3/TRBV12-4,-,TRBJ1-1,CASSLGGSRTEAFF,TGTGCCAGCAGTCTGGGGGGAAGTCGGACTGAAGCTTTCTTT
-,TRBV30,-,TRBJ2-6,CVGPSRGANVLTF,TGTGTCGGACCCTCGAGAGGGGCCAACGTCCTGACTTTC
few,TRBV11-2,TRBD1,TRBJ2-1,CASSSLTGTGGTFVQFF,TGTGCCAGCAGCTCCCTGACCGGGACAGGGGGAACTTTTGTTCAGTTCTTC
-,TRBV2,TRBD1,TRBJ2-5,CASSERLYRGRGETQYF,TGTGCCAGCAGTGAGAGGCTGTACAGGGGGCGCGGGGAGACCCAGTACTTC
-,TRBV6-5,-,TRBJ1-1,CASKRGQFTEAFF,TGTGCCAGCAAGAGGGGCCAGTTCACTGAAGCTTTCTTT
-,TRBV5-1,TRBD1,TRBJ1-2,CASSRDSYLTLGGYTF,TGCGCCAGCAGTCGGGACAGCTACTTAACCCTCGGAGGCTACACCTTC
few,TRBV7-3,-,TRBJ2-3,CASSFSGDDTDTQYF,TGTGCCAGCAGCTTTAGCGGTGATGACACAGATACGCAGTATTTT
-,TRBV20-1,TRBD2,TRBJ2-1,CSAPAGDGYNEQFF,TGCAGTGCTCCAGCGGGGGACGGATACAATGAGCAGTTCTTC
-,TRBV12-5,-,TRBJ2-1,CASGLGQTGDDEQFF,TGTGCTAGTGGTTTGGGTCAGACGGGGGACGACGAGCAGTTCTTC
-,TRBV7-2,TRBD2,TRBJ2-1,CASSLPERTSGRIGNEQFF,TGTGCCAGCAGCTTACCTGAACGGACTAGCGGGAGGATAGGAAATGAGCAGTTCTTC
many,TRBV7-9,TRBD1,TRBJ2-3,CASSPPGQGSTDTQYF,TGTGCCAGCAGCCCTCCGGGACAGGGGAGCACAGATACGCAGTATTTT
many,TRBV6-6,TRBD1,TRBJ2-7,CASIGSGQGSYEQYF,TGTGCCAGCATCGGATCGGGACAGGGATCCTACGAGCAGTACTTC
few,TRBV5-5,-,TRBJ2-3,CASSLAVGGTDTQYF,TGTGCCAGCAGCTTGGCAGTTGGAGGCACAGATACGCAGTATTTT
few,TRBV2,-,TRBJ2-5,CASTDSQGRETQYF,TGTGCCAGCACCGACAGTCAGGGGAGGGAGACCCAGTACTTC
-,TRBV6-4,TRBD2,TRBJ2-7,CASSPLPSGIKLAEQYF,TGTGCCAGCAGTCCCCTACCTAGCGGGATCAAGCTCGCCGAGCAGTACTTC
-,TRBV21-1,-,TRBJ1-4,CASSVQGAANEKLFF,TGTGCCAGCAGCGTCCAGGGGGCAGCTAATGAAAAACTGTTTTTT